Listed below are T cell receptor beta chains from one sample, sequenced in a study of blood T cell repertoires in COVID-19. The protocol was immunoSEQ multiplex PCR, while the TCRdb copy is restricted to in-frame clones and leaves out a portion. The sample contains under 90,000 clones, approximately 90% of which appear only once. The sample consisted of peripheral blood. The receptor set was obtained from a man aged 65-85 years with active or convalescent COVID-19. Each CDR3 is given with its conserved first and last residue. The order of the fields is J gene, clone size, D gene, V gene, CDR3 DNA, CDR3 protein. A D gene is named only where the DNA matches it firmly. Expanded clones get a size class; other rows say once, few or many, or leave the size out.

TRBJ1-6 . . TRBV2 TGTGCCAGCAACCTGGCAGGCTCCTATTCACCCCTCCACTTT CASNLAGSYSPLHF
TRBJ2-1 . TRBD2 TRBV4-2 TGTGCCAGCAGCCATTACACTAGCGGGGGCGGTTACAATGAGCAGTTCTTC CASSHYTSGGGYNEQFF
TRBJ2-7 . . TRBV25-1 TGTGCCAGCAGTGAATGGGGAGTCAATGACGAGCAGTACTTC CASSEWGVNDEQYF
TRBJ2-1 . TRBD1 TRBV29-1 TGCAGCGTGAGAAGACAGGGGCGTGAGCAGTTCTTC CSVRRQGREQFF
TRBJ1-4 . . TRBV27 TGTGCCAGCAGAGAAGGACTAAATAATGAAAAACTGTTTTTT CASREGLNNEKLFF
TRBJ2-5 few TRBD1 TRBV11-2 TGTGCCAGCAGCCGGGACAGGCAAGAGACCCAGTACTTC CASSRDRQETQYF
TRBJ1-1 . TRBD1 TRBV19 TGTGCCAGTCGGAGACAGGGGTCTAACACTGAAGCTTTCTTT CASRRQGSNTEAFF
TRBJ2-3 . TRBD1 TRBV11-3 TGTGCCAGCAGCGCGAGATCGAACCTAGACAGGGACAATACGCAGTATTTT CASSARSNLDRDNTQYF
TRBJ2-5 . TRBD2 TRBV20-1 TGCAGTGCTAGTGGAATGTCTAGCGGGAGGGGAGAGACCCAGTACTTC CSASGMSSGRGETQYF
TRBJ2-5 . . TRBV5-1 TGCGCCAGCAGCGCCGCGGGATCAGAGACCCAGTACTTC CASSAAGSETQYF
TRBJ2-7 once TRBD2 TRBV11-2 TGTGCCAGCAGCCTCAGCCCGGGACTAGCCTACGAGCAGTACTTC CASSLSPGLAYEQYF
TRBJ1-1 few . TRBV5-1 TGCGCCAGCAGCTTAAACATGAACACTGAAGCTTTCTTT CASSLNMNTEAFF
TRBJ2-5 . . TRBV18 TGTGCCAGCGCATCAGGGTTTGGGGAGACCCAGTACTTC CASASGFGETQYF
TRBJ1-2 . . TRBV5-1 TGCGCCAGCAGTCGGGACATCCAACTTTATGGCTACACCTTC CASSRDIQLYGYTF
TRBJ2-5 . . TRBV27 TGTGCCAGCCGTCAAACAGGGACGCAGACCCAGTACTTC CASRQTGTQTQYF
TRBJ1-5 . TRBD1 TRBV28 TGTGCCACCCGAGGGGGCGCGATGAGCAATCAGCCCCAGCATTTT CATRGGAMSNQPQHF
TRBJ2-5 . . TRBV7-2 TGTGCCAGCAGCAGACAGGACCAAGAGACCCAGTACTTC CASSRQDQETQYF
TRBJ1-4 . . TRBV4-1 TGCGCCAGCAGCCGATCCCCGCGGGGTCGAGAAGAAAAACTGTTTTTT CASSRSPRGREEKLFF
TRBJ1-6 . . TRBV7-8 TGTGCCAGCAGCTTAGCTTTTGAGGGTAATTCACCCCTCCACTTT CASSLAFEGNSPLHF
TRBJ2-1 . . TRBV6-5 TGTGCCAGCAGCCAACCCAACGAGCATGAGCAGTTCTTC CASSQPNEHEQFF
TRBJ2-7 few TRBD2 TRBV28 TGTGCCAGCAGTGCACCGGGACTAGCGGGTCTCTACGAGCAGTACTTC CASSAPGLAGLYEQYF
TRBJ1-2 . . TRBV7-2 TGTGCCAGCAGCATATCAGGGTCGTATGGCTACACCTTC CASSISGSYGYTF
TRBJ2-7 . . TRBV30 TGTGCCTGGAGTATTTCAGGGGACTCCTACGAGCAGTACTTC CAWSISGDSYEQYF